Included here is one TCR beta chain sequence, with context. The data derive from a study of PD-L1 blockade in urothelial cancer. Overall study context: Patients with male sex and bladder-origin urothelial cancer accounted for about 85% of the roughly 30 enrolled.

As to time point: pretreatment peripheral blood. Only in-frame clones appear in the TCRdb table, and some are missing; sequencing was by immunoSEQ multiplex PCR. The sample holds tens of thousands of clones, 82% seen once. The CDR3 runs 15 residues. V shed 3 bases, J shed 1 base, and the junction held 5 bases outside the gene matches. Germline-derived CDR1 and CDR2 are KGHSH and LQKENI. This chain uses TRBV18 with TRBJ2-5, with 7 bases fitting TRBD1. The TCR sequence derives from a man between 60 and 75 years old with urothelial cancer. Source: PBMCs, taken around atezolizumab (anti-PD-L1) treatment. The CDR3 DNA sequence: TGTGCCAGCTCACCTGTGGGACAGCCCCAAGAGACCCAGTACTTC. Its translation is CASSPVGQPQETQYF.